The 2 T cell receptor beta chains presented below share a single source sample, sequenced in a study of neurological immune-mediated disorders. In TCRdb, the 5' RACE reads were re-called with MiXCR into one record per CDR3 protein. The repertoire consists of 54,000 or so distinct CDR3 sequences, with approximately 3.9% occurring once and the leading ten covering roughly 7.1%. The sequenced sample was PBMCs. Source of these receptors: a man aged 60 to 75 with multiple sclerosis.

Many counts were recorded for this clonotype. J is TRBJ2-2 and V is TRBV7-6; possible D gene TRBD2, 7 bases. V was clipped by 4 bases and J by 6 bases, with 18 bases between them. CDR1 and CDR2 from the germline V gene are SGHVS and FNYEAQ. The CDR3 loop spans 16 amino acids. The CDR3 DNA reads as TGTGCCAGCAGCTCTTTACGCGGGGGCTATTCCGGGGAGCTGTTTTTT. As protein: CASSSLRGGYSGELFF.

In its sample, this clonotype was seen many times. The chain employs TRBV6-5 and TRBJ1-1; no reliable D call. The CDR3 spans 13 residues. Germline lookup yields CDR1 MNHEY and CDR2 SVGAGI. V lost 5 bases and J lost 3, with 10 bases in between. DNA for the CDR3: TGTGCCAGCAGTCGTTTGATGGACACTGAAGCTTTCTTT. Amino acids: CASSRLMDTEAFF.